This T cell receptor (beta chain) was sequenced in a study of T-cell memory formation after mild COVID-19. Study context: There were largely donor-specific TCR clusters.

5'RACE with constant-segment primers yielded barcoded, UMI-tagged TCR alpha and TCR beta cDNA libraries. TCRdb used MiXCR to reprocess the 5' RACE reads, holding one entry per CDR3 protein. The data show a few hundred thousand distinct CDR3 sequences, just under 20% seen once. This clonotype showed up just a few times. Its specificity is unknown. Study conclusions and caveats: CM and EM subsets held most contracting CD4+ clones; EMRA held CD8+ ones. Among clones contracting day 15 to 85, CD4/CD8 was balanced, whereas later expanders leaned CD4+.

The sequencing sample was made of PBMCs or a T cell subset sorted from them (not recorded which). The receptor was derived from a man aged 18 to 29 who had mild COVID-19 (a few samples of this study predate the infection). Cell type and time point are not known.

CDR3 in DNA: TGTGCCAGCAGACCACAGGGAGGCGAGACCCAGTACTTC. Translation gives CASRPQGGETQYF. J is TRBJ2-5 and V is TRBV6-6; D tentatively reads TRBD1 or TRBD2 (6 bases each). Germline lookup yields CDR1 MNHNY and CDR2 SVGAGI (reference sequence). The germline V and J ends were trimmed by 6 bases and 5 bases, with 13 bases remaining between them. There are 13 residues in the CDR3.